A selection of T cell receptor beta chains follows, all from one sample in a study of identical twins. One entry per CDR3 protein, called by TCRdb with MiXCR from the 5' RACE reads. The sample holds 500,000 to 650,000 distinct CDR3 sequences, roughly 7.2% seen once. These data were also filed under a second study, of yellow fever vaccine responses in identical twins.

Sequencing input: PBMCs. All receptors derive from a woman in her late teens or twenties in good health. Each CDR3 is given with its conserved first and last residue. The order of the fields is D gene, J gene, clone size, V gene, CDR3 DNA, CDR3 protein. The D gene is left open where the match is weak. The size field is filled for only some rows; it gives once, few, many or a size class.

TRBD1	TRBJ1-5	.	TRBV29-1	TGCAGCGCCGGACAGGATAGCAATCAGCCCCAGCATTTT	CSAGQDSNQPQHF
TRBD1	TRBJ2-2	.	TRBV10-3	TGTGCCGTCAGCACCTCGGACAGGGCGAACACCGGGGAGCTGTTTTTT	CAVSTSDRANTGELFF
TRBD2	TRBJ2-3	few	TRBV12-3/TRBV12-4	TGTGCCAGCACTGCGCGGACTAGCGGGACCTCAGATACGCAGTATTTT	CASTARTSGTSDTQYF
TRBD1	TRBJ1-1	many	TRBV10-3	TGTGCCATCAGGCAGGGGGCGAAGGCTGAAGCTTTCTTT	CAIRQGAKAEAFF
.	TRBJ2-3	.	TRBV7-2	TGTGCCAGCAGCCCCGGACAGACTAGAGGGGCAGATACGCAGTATTTT	CASSPGQTRGADTQYF
.	TRBJ2-3	few	TRBV18	TGTGCCAGCTCACCCTCGCGACTGGGCACAGATACGCAGTATTTT	CASSPSRLGTDTQYF
TRBD1	TRBJ2-3	.	TRBV29-1	TGCAGCGTGACTAGGGACAGGGAAATTGCAGATACGCAGTATTTT	CSVTRDREIADTQYF
.	TRBJ1-4	few	TRBV7-8	TGTGCCAGCAGCTTAGTCTTGGGGCAAGGGAGTGAAAAACTGTTTTTT	CASSLVLGQGSEKLFF
TRBD1	TRBJ1-5	few	TRBV10-3	TGTGCCACCCACCCCGGGACAGGGGGTGGCGTTCAGAGCAATCAGCCCCAGCATTTT	CATHPGTGGGVQSNQPQHF
.	TRBJ2-1	.	TRBV5-1	TGCGCCAGCCGCGAGTTTAGCGCCACCTACAATGAGCAGTTCTTC	CASREFSATYNEQFF
TRBD2	TRBJ2-5	many	TRBV12-3/TRBV12-4	TGTGCCAGCAGGGGACTAGCGGGGGGGCAGGAGACCCAGTACTTC	CASRGLAGGQETQYF
.	TRBJ2-3	.	TRBV4-1	TGCGCCAGCAGCCAAGATAAGCACCGCGGTCTCGGTAGCACAGATACGCAGTATTTT	CASSQDKHRGLGSTDTQYF
TRBD2	TRBJ2-3	.	TRBV7-2	TGTGCCAGCAGCTTAGTCACCCTAGCGGGGGGCACAGATACGCAGTATTTT	CASSLVTLAGGTDTQYF
.	TRBJ2-3	.	TRBV4-1	TGCGCCAGCAGCCAAGATCGCCGTAGCACAGATACGCAGTATTTT	CASSQDRRSTDTQYF
.	TRBJ2-3	.	TRBV7-3	TGTGCCAGCAGCGTAGAGTTAACAGATACGCAGTATTTT	CASSVELTDTQYF
TRBD2	TRBJ2-1	many	TRBV9	TGTGCCAGCAGCGCGAGTCTGACTAGCAGGGATGAGCAGTTCTTC	CASSASLTSRDEQFF
TRBD2	TRBJ2-5	.	TRBV7-8	TGTGCCAGCAGGACTAGCGGGGCTCAAGAGACCCAGTACTTC	CASRTSGAQETQYF